These T cell receptor beta chains were read from a single sample in a study of graft-versus-host responses after intestinal transplantation. TCRdb's copy holds only in-frame clones and misses some; the assay was immunoSEQ multiplex PCR. The table has tens of thousands of clones, over 85% seen once; the top ten hold less than 0.5%. Their antigen targets remain unknown. The sample was unstimulated CD8+ T cells sorted from spleen or lymph node cells, taken before intestinal transplant. The receptors originated from a human donor who received an intestinal transplant. Each CDR3 is given with its conserved first and last residue. The D gene is left open where the match is weak. For some rows the clone size is stated as once, few or many, or as a class when expanded; others skip it.

cdr3_aa	cdr3_nt	v_call	clone_size	cdr3_length	j_call	d_call
CAISEFYLGGYYGYTF	TGTGCCATCAGTGAGTTCTATCTGGGGGGATACTATGGCTACACCTTC	TRBV10-3	few	16	TRBJ1-2	NA
CASSQERGGQGYEQYF	TGCGCCAGCAGCCAAGAGAGGGGAGGACAGGGCTACGAGCAGTACTTC	TRBV4-1	NA	16	TRBJ2-7	TRBD1
CASSQPDQGNTEAFF	TGTGCCAGCAGCCAACCTGATCAGGGAAACACTGAAGCTTTCTTT	TRBV5-4	NA	15	TRBJ1-1	NA
CASSPPRQPQHF	TGTGCCAGTAGTCCCCCGAGGCAGCCCCAGCATTTT	TRBV19	once	12	TRBJ1-5	NA
CASSPPGLAGGPSGELFF	TGTGCCAGCAGCCCCCCGGGACTAGCGGGAGGGCCATCCGGGGAGCTGTTTTTT	TRBV7-2	NA	18	TRBJ2-2	TRBD2
CASHSGGYHNEQFF	TGTGCCAGCCATAGCGGGGGGTATCACAATGAGCAGTTCTTC	TRBV4-2	NA	14	TRBJ2-1	TRBD2
CASTKNYNDEQFF	TGCGCCAGCACAAAGAACTACAATGATGAGCAGTTCTTC	TRBV5-1	NA	13	TRBJ2-1	NA
CASAPGMDEQYF	TGCGCCAGCGCCCCGGGGATGGACGAGCAGTACTTC	TRBV4-1	NA	12	TRBJ2-7	NA
CASRDRGWNEQFF	TGTGCCAGCCGGGACAGGGGATGGAATGAGCAGTTCTTC	TRBV6-1	NA	13	TRBJ2-1	TRBD1
CASSVSGGPYNEQFF	TGTGCCAGCAGCGTGAGCGGGGGCCCCTACAATGAGCAGTTCTTC	TRBV7-6	NA	15	TRBJ2-1	TRBD2
CASSNVTGVYGNTIYF	TGTGCCAGCAGCAACGTGACAGGGGTTTACGGAAACACCATATATTTT	TRBV5-4	few	16	TRBJ1-3	TRBD1
CAGHSGTQYF	TGCGCCGGTCACTCGGGTACGCAGTATTTT	TRBV5-1	NA	10	TRBJ2-3	NA
CASSPTGPGTGEAFF	TGTGCCAGCTCCCCGACAGGACCTGGCACGGGGGAAGCTTTCTTT	TRBV18	NA	15	TRBJ1-1	NA
CASSLGFMTSGVPSTDTQYF	TGTGCCAGCAGCTTAGGATTCATGACTAGCGGGGTTCCTAGCACAGATACGCAGTATTTT	TRBV7-6	NA	20	TRBJ2-3	TRBD2
CASSLDGGGNQPQHF	TGTGCCAGCAGCTTGGATGGGGGAGGGAATCAGCCCCAGCATTTT	TRBV5-6	NA	15	TRBJ1-5	NA
CASSIYRLAGHNEQFF	TGTGCCAGTAGTATCTACCGACTAGCGGGGCACAATGAGCAGTTCTTC	TRBV19	NA	16	TRBJ2-1	TRBD2
CASRRTAGLAGGETQYF	TGTGCCAGCAGGCGTACAGCCGGACTAGCGGGAGGAGAGACCCAGTACTTC	TRBV28	NA	17	TRBJ2-5	TRBD2
CAWRGTGQETQYF	TGTGCCTGGAGGGGGACAGGCCAAGAGACCCAGTACTTC	TRBV30	NA	13	TRBJ2-5	TRBD1
CAYESGGEETQYF	TGTGCCTACGAGTCGGGGGGAGAAGAGACCCAGTACTTC	TRBV30	NA	13	TRBJ2-5	TRBD2
CASSFRGFNEQFF	TGTGCCAGCAGTTTCAGGGGGTTCAATGAGCAGTTCTTC	TRBV27	NA	13	TRBJ2-1	TRBD1
CASSVNREAYNEQFF	TGTGCCAGCAGTGTTAATAGGGAGGCCTACAATGAGCAGTTCTTC	TRBV5-8	NA	15	TRBJ2-1	NA
CASSSTSGSTDTQYF	TGTGCCAGCAGCTCAACTAGCGGGAGCACAGATACGCAGTATTTT	TRBV11-2	NA	15	TRBJ2-3	TRBD2
CASSTGLAGGADTQYF	TGTGCCAGCAGCACGGGACTAGCGGGGGGGGCAGATACGCAGTATTTT	TRBV11-3	NA	16	TRBJ2-3	TRBD2
CASNEPGQGETSGSDTQYF	TGTGCCAGCAATGAACCGGGACAGGGGGAGACTAGCGGTTCGGATACGCAGTATTTT	TRBV2	NA	19	TRBJ2-3	TRBD1
CASSLGWDSGGETQYF	TGTGCCAGCAGCTTAGGTTGGGACAGCGGGGGAGAGACCCAGTACTTC	TRBV13	NA	16	TRBJ2-5	NA
CAWSVLKGTQETQYF	TGTGCCTGGAGTGTTCTAAAGGGGACTCAAGAGACCCAGTACTTC	TRBV30	NA	15	TRBJ2-5	NA
CASTRDGRAWNEQFF	TGTGCCAGCACCAGGGACGGGAGGGCCTGGAATGAGCAGTTCTTC	TRBV28	once	15	TRBJ2-1	TRBD2